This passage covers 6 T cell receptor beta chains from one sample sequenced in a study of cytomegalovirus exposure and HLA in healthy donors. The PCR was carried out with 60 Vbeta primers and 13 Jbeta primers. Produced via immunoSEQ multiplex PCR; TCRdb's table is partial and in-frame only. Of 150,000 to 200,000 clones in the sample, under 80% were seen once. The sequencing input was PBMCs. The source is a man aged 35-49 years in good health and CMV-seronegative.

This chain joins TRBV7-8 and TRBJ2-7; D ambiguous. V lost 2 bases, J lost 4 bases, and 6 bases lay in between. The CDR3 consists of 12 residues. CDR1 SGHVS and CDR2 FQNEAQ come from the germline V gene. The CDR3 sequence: CASSLSDYEQYF. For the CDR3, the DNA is TGTGCCAGCAGCTTATCAGATTACGAGCAGTACTTC.

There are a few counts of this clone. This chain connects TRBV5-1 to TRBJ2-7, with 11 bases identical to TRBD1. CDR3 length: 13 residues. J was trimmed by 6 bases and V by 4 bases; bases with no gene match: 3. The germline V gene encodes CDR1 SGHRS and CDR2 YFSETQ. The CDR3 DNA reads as TGCGCCAGCAGCCCGGACAGGGGGCGCGAGCAGTACTTC. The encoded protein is CASSPDRGREQYF.

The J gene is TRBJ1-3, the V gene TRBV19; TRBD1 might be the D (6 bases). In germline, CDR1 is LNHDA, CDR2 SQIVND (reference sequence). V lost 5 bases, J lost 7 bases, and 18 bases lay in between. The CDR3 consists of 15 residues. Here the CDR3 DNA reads TGTGCCAGTAGTGCTTTGGACAGAATGGGGAACACCATATATTTT. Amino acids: CASSALDRMGNTIYF. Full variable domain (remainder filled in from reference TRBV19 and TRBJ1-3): DGGITQSPKYLFRKEGQNVTLSCEQNLNHDAMYWYRQDPGQGLRLIYYSQIVNDFQKGDIAEGYSVSREKKESFPLTVTSAQKNPTAFYLCASSALDRMGNTIYFGEGSWLTVV.

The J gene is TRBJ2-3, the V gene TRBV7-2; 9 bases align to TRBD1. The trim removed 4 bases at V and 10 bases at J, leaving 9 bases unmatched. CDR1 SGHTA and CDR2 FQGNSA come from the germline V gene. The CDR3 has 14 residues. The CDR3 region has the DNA TGTGCCAGCAGCTCGGGACAGGGAGCCCTGGCGCAGTATTTT. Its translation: CASSSGQGALAQYF.

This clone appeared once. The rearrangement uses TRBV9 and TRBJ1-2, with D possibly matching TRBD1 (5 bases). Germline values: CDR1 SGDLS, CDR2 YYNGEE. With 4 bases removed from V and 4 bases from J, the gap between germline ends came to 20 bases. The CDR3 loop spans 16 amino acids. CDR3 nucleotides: TGTGCCAGCAGCCCCGGCGGGACTCCAGAGGGCTATGGCTACACCTTC. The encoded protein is CASSPGGTPEGYGYTF.

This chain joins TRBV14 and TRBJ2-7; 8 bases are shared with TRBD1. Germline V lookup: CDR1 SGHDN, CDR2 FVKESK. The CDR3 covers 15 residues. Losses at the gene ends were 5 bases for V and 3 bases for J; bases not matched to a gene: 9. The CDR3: CASSARQGMGYEQYF. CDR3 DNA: TGTGCCAGCAGCGCCCGACAGGGGATGGGCTACGAGCAGTACTTC.